The clone carrying this TCR beta chain occurred once. The table came from immunoSEQ multiplex PCR; TCRdb's copy has only in-frame clones and leaves some out. The profile covers under 95,000 clones, with approximately 80% appearing a single time and more than 9% taken by the ten largest. This record belongs to a study of T cells in localized non-small cell lung cancer. The CDR3 has 13 amino acids. V was trimmed by 5 bases and J by 6 bases, leaving 14 bases between them. Germline V gene sequence: CDR1 LNHDA, CDR2 SQIVND (reference sequence). Here the sequenced sample was peripheral blood, taken before any cancer treatment. The chain joins TRBV19 to TRBJ2-7; tentatively, D is TRBD1 or TRBD2 (6 bases each). This receptor was identified in a female donor older than 55 with stage I lung adenocarcinoma. CDR3 coding DNA: TGTGCCAGTAGTTCACTAGGGGGGCTCGAGCAGTACTTC. Its protein is CASSSLGGLEQYF.